The 8 T cell receptor beta chains below come from one sample, sequenced in a study of blood T cell repertoires in COVID-19. TCRdb keeps only in-frame clones here, not all; method: immunoSEQ multiplex PCR. The sample carries 150,000 to 200,000 clones, 88% recorded once. Sequencing used peripheral blood. Receptors originate from a human donor in a cohort sampled during active COVID-19.

The chain is built from TRBV19 and TRBJ1-2; D gene ambiguous. The CDR3 runs to 13 residues. The germline CDR1 and CDR2 sequences are LNHDA and SQIVND (reference sequence). V lost 5 bases and J 7 bases, leaving 14 bases between the germline ends. The CDR3 nucleotides are TGTGCCAGTAGTCACCGGGAATCGATTGGCTACACCTTC. The encoded protein is CASSHRESIGYTF.

J is TRBJ2-7 and V is TRBV21-1; the table names TRBD2, a call not compared with the DNA. TRBV21-1 is deemed a pseudogene. CDR3 length equals 21 residues. CDR3: CASSKVETTSGRLRSSYEQYF. CDR3 nucleotides: TGTGCCAGCAGCAAAGTGGAAACGACTAGCGGGAGACTCCGCAGCTCCTACGAGCAGTACTTC.

The CDR3 DNA sequence: TGTGCCAGCAGCGTAGATGAGGGAGCAGCTGGCTACACCTTC. This sequence encodes CASSVDEGAAGYTF. This chain uses TRBV9 with TRBJ1-2; no clear D gene. This CDR3 has 14 residues. The germline V gene has CDR1 SGDLS and CDR2 YYNGEE. Trimming shortened V by 0 bases and J by 7 bases, and 13 bases separated the two germline ends.

The chain links TRBV11-2 to TRBJ2-7; possible D gene TRBD2, 6 bases. Looked up from germline, CDR1 is SGHAT and CDR2 is FQNNGV. Trimming removed 4 bases at V and 5 bases at J, with 6 bases between. This CDR3 has 11 residues. The CDR3, as DNA: TGTGCCAGCAGCTCGGGAGACGAGCAGTACTTC. Protein: CASSSGDEQYF.

The V call is TRBV5-1, the J call TRBJ1-2; the match to TRBD1 covers 7 bases. Germline V gene lookup returns CDR1 SGHRS and CDR2 YFSETQ. This CDR3 spans 14 amino acids. Trimming at V came to 1 base and at J to 2 bases, leaving 2 bases not matched to a gene. CDR3: CASSLTGDNYGYTF. CDR3 bases: TGCGCCAGCAGCTTGACAGGGGACAACTATGGCTACACCTTC.

The chain carries TRBV7-9 and TRBJ2-7, with D uncertain. The germline gives CDR1 SEHNR, CDR2 FQNEAQ (reference sequence). The CDR3 has 10 residues. V lost 6 bases to trimming and J lost 5 bases, with 5 bases between them. The CDR3 DNA follows: TGTGCCAGCAGTCGGGACGAGCAGTACTTC. Translating it yields CASSRDEQYF.

V gene TRBV7-9 combines with J gene TRBJ2-3, with 7 bases matching TRBD2. Germline CDR1 SEHNR, CDR2 FQNEAQ (reference sequence). V lost 3 bases and J lost 4; bases outside the gene matches: 4. The CDR3 covers 14 residues. The CDR3: CASSFREVADTQYF. CDR3 DNA sequence: TGTGCCAGCAGCTTCCGGGAGGTCGCAGATACGCAGTATTTT. Together with reference TRBV7-9 and TRBJ2-3, the CDR3 gives the full variable domain: DTGVSQNPRHKITKRGQNVTFRCDPISEHNRLYWYRQTLGQGPEFLTYFQNEAQLEKSRLLSDRFSAERPKGSFSTLEIQRTEQGDSAMYLCASSFREVADTQYFGPGTRLTVL.

The rearrangement joins TRBV12-5 to TRBJ2-2; a weak D match, TRBD2 (7 bases). V lost 3 bases and J lost 4, with 12 bases in between. Per germline, CDR1 LGHNT and CDR2 FRNRAP. CDR3 size: 15 residues. The CDR3 is CASGFDGGLTGELFF. The CDR3 DNA follows: TGTGCTAGTGGTTTTGACGGGGGGCTCACCGGGGAGCTGTTTTTT.